This T cell receptor beta chain emerged from a study of blood T cell repertoires in COVID-19. About the research overall: Acute-phase and convalescent COVID-19 samples originated in the United States, Italy and Spain. Sources were T cells, B-cell-depleted T cells, or PBMCs; the material itself was cDNA or gDNA.

The CDR3 has 14 amino acids. Trimming took 4 bases from V and 1 from J, leaving 10 bases between them. Germline V CDR1 and CDR2: ENHRY, SYGVKD. Per the original data handling: Amplification from reference gene primers served as the basis for estimated nucleated cell counts. Only in-frame clones appear in the TCRdb table, and some are missing; sequencing was by immunoSEQ multiplex PCR. V and J calls and clone size are copied from that table; D and trimming were computed from the DNA. The sample carries 150,000 to 200,000 clones, about 80% recorded once. The chain is built from TRBV10-3 and TRBJ1-1; the D is unclear. Sample: peripheral blood. The receptor was derived from a human donor in a cohort sampled during active COVID-19. CDR3 loop: CAISGTRENTEAFF. The CDR3 DNA reads TGTGCCATCAGTGGGACTAGGGAGAACACTGAAGCTTTCTTT.